This T cell receptor beta chain originates from a study of T cell changes during pregnancy in multiple sclerosis (dated by TCRdb to about 2019). Context from the whole study: The study examined how the T cell repertoire changed over the course of pregnancy in women with multiple sclerosis.

CDR1 LNHDA and CDR2 SQIVND are derived from the germline V gene (reference sequence). From the cysteine through the phenylalanine, the CDR3 covers 15 amino acids. Left in the record is the CDR3 DNA by itself, 45 bases read in frame from the first base. V and J are trimmed by 1 base and 4 bases, and the gene matches miss 5 bases of the junction. As concerns this clone: No antigen is known for it. No clone much larger than this one lies a single base away; base qualities are absent.

Receptor libraries were prepared by the immunoSEQ multiplex PCR assay. TCRdb limited this immuneACCESS table to in-frame rearrangements with V and J called. A share of clones is missing; checked studies link under half to unresolved V genes, and the rest is unexplained. This sample comprises 100,000 or so clones, approximately 93% of them detected only once. The ten biggest clones cover 0.99% of the sample. The TCR was taken from a female donor with multiple sclerosis, enrolled in a pregnancy study. Here the sequenced sample was peripheral blood, taken after pregnancy. The chain is encoded by TRBV19 joined to TRBJ2-3, and 7 junction bases match TRBD2. The DNA sequence follows: TGTGCCAGTAGTATAGGTAGCGGGCGCGCAGATACGCAGTATTTT. It codes for CASSIGSGRADTQYF.